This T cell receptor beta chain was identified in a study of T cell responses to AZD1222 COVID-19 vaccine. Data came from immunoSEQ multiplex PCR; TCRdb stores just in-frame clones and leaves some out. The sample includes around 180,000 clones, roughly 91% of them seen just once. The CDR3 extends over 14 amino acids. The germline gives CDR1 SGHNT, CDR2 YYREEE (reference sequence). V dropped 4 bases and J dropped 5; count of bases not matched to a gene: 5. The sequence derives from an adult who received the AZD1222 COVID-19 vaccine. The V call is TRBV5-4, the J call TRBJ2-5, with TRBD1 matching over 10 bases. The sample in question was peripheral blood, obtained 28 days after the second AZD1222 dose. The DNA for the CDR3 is TGTGCCAGCAGCCGGGACAGGGGAGAGGAGACCCAGTACTTC. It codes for CASSRDRGEETQYF.